This is a list of T cell receptor beta chains from one sample in a study of CD8+CD57+ T cells in acquired aplastic anemia. From the reads, TCRdb called clonotypes with MiXCR, one entry per CDR3 protein. The data contain about 200,000 distinct CDR3 sequences, approximately 51% of them singletons. Sequencing was done on a sample of sorted CD4+, CD8+, or CD8+CD57+ T cells (not recorded which) from PBMCs. The receptors shown here come from a human donor with aplastic anemia. CDR3s include the opening cysteine and the closing phenylalanine or tryptophan. Fields, in order: J gene, D gene, V gene, CDR3 protein. A D gene is named only where the DNA matches it firmly.

j_call: TRBJ2-7; d_call: TRBD1; v_call: TRBV10-3; cdr3_aa: CASSRGGQGGFYEQYF
j_call: TRBJ2-7; d_call: TRBD1; v_call: TRBV18; cdr3_aa: CANSPWTGPNEQYF
j_call: TRBJ2-3; d_call: -; v_call: TRBV10-1; cdr3_aa: CASRVLGYKDTQYF
j_call: TRBJ2-1; d_call: -; v_call: TRBV5-1; cdr3_aa: CASSSPGEAEQFF
j_call: TRBJ2-7; d_call: TRBD1; v_call: TRBV10-3; cdr3_aa: CARPGQGAYEQYF
j_call: TRBJ1-5; d_call: -; v_call: TRBV2; cdr3_aa: CASSDSGGSNQPQHF
j_call: TRBJ2-7; d_call: TRBD2; v_call: TRBV29-1; cdr3_aa: CSVEDHQRGDYEQYF
j_call: TRBJ2-2; d_call: TRBD1; v_call: TRBV20-1; cdr3_aa: CSAPSRQGTTGELFF
j_call: TRBJ1-2; d_call: -; v_call: TRBV5-1; cdr3_aa: CASSLESTGYGYTF
j_call: TRBJ1-1; d_call: -; v_call: TRBV18; cdr3_aa: CASSPDSGDTEAFF
j_call: TRBJ2-7; d_call: TRBD2; v_call: TRBV15; cdr3_aa: CATSSLDGGGSYEQYF
j_call: TRBJ2-5; d_call: TRBD1; v_call: TRBV29-1; cdr3_aa: CSLTTWDRVSKTQYF
j_call: TRBJ2-7; d_call: -; v_call: TRBV11-3; cdr3_aa: CASSLGGGVPYEQYF
j_call: TRBJ2-2; d_call: -; v_call: TRBV7-2; cdr3_aa: CASSLAEGNTGELFF
j_call: TRBJ2-7; d_call: -; v_call: TRBV6-6; cdr3_aa: CASSYSQLGTYEQYF
j_call: TRBJ1-1; d_call: -; v_call: TRBV5-1; cdr3_aa: CASSLGRANTEAFF
j_call: TRBJ2-7; d_call: TRBD2; v_call: TRBV2; cdr3_aa: CASRGRGYEQYF
j_call: TRBJ1-5; d_call: -; v_call: TRBV19; cdr3_aa: CASSTPSNQPQHF
j_call: TRBJ2-1; d_call: TRBD2; v_call: TRBV10-3; cdr3_aa: CAIGTSGGAPYNEQFF
j_call: TRBJ2-3; d_call: TRBD2; v_call: TRBV25-1; cdr3_aa: CASSGVAGGLGEARDTQYF
j_call: TRBJ2-5; d_call: -; v_call: TRBV9; cdr3_aa: CASSPFQGTQYF
j_call: TRBJ1-2; d_call: TRBD1; v_call: TRBV20-1; cdr3_aa: CSARQGAPNYGYTF
j_call: TRBJ2-6; d_call: -; v_call: TRBV4-1; cdr3_aa: CACSYGRSGANVLTF
j_call: TRBJ1-2; d_call: TRBD1; v_call: TRBV24-1; cdr3_aa: CAASDPRTGQKYGYTF
j_call: TRBJ1-5; d_call: -; v_call: TRBV11-3; cdr3_aa: CASSLGLRGGNNQPQHF
j_call: TRBJ1-2; d_call: -; v_call: TRBV7-9; cdr3_aa: CASSFEATGYTF
j_call: TRBJ1-3; d_call: -; v_call: TRBV2; cdr3_aa: CASSDVRDSGNTIYF
j_call: TRBJ2-7; d_call: -; v_call: TRBV29-1; cdr3_aa: CSVMDGNYEQYF
j_call: TRBJ1-5; d_call: -; v_call: TRBV6-6; cdr3_aa: CASSQGRQPQHF